What follows describes a single T cell receptor (beta chain). Germline V CDR1 and CDR2: SGDLS, YYNGEE. The CDR3 has 16 residues. Trimming took 1 base from V and 3 from J, leaving 13 bases between them. TCRdb keeps only in-frame clones here, not all; method: immunoSEQ multiplex PCR. The repertoire holds over 200,000 clones, with 83% as singletons. The sample belongs to a study of blood T cell repertoires in COVID-19. The sequence was obtained from a woman aged 45-60 years with acute or convalescent COVID-19. The V and J genes are TRBV9 and TRBJ2-2, with a possible D match to TRBD2 (5 bases). Sequences were obtained from peripheral blood. The CDR3 DNA is TGTGCCAGCAGCGTACGGGAATTCGAGTACACCGGGGAGCTGTTTTTT. Protein product: CASSVREFEYTGELFF.